This section outlines one T cell receptor (beta chain) sequence together with its context. This sample's time point: neoterminal ileum biopsy at postoperative endoscopy, about 6 months after surgery. This sample is drawn from a study of T cell repertoires in ileal Crohn's disease. Study overall: M6 samples are neoterminal ileum biopsies from postoperative colonoscopy.

Method: immunoSEQ multiplex PCR; TCRdb's copy keeps in-frame clones and lacks some. This sample yields 11,000 or so clones, of which about four fifths are seen a single time; roughly 16% belongs to the top ten. The V segment lost 3 bases and the J segment 4 bases; nucleotides outside the gene matches: 16. The CDR3 is 18 amino acids. Germline-derived CDR1 and CDR2 are SGHDT and YYEEEE. The TCR was taken from an adult with Crohn's disease. The sample comprised ileal tissue. This chain joins TRBV5-6 and TRBJ2-7; 10 nucleotides line up with TRBD2. Written as DNA, the CDR3 is TGTGCCAGCAGCTCGGACCTAAGCGTAGCGGGAGGTACGTACGAGCAGTACTTC. It yields the protein CASSSDLSVAGGTYEQYF.